Given below is one T cell receptor beta chain in context. What it binds is unknown. The data are from a study of a mutant IDH1 vaccine in newly diagnosed glioma. Study in general: Treated patients showed a male proportion of approximately 62%, a female proportion of 37.5%, and a mean age of approximately 40 years. Receipt of radiotherapy, temozolomide, or both preceded the study, and most received both.

Germline CDR1 MNHEY, CDR2 SVGAGI. The length of the CDR3 is 11 residues. Documented time point: baseline, week 1 (first vaccination visit). Treatment denoted: pre-vaccination baseline after standard-of-care therapy. Notes on the study in general: Apparently unrelated to pseudoprogression were changes in the top peripheral T cell clonotypes.

TCRdb's table, derived via immunoSEQ multiplex PCR, lists solely in-frame clones and lacks some. The sample has 45,000 to 55,000 clones, just over 85% seen once. This sequence joins TRBV6-5 and TRBJ2-7, with no clear D. Source: PBMCs, taken from a glioma patient treated with radiotherapy, temozolomide or both. This TCR derives from a middle-aged man with glioma. The CDR3 is CVPHGIREQYF. The CDR3 DNA reads TGTGTTCCTCATGGTATTCGGGAGCAGTACTTC.